The 17 T cell receptor beta chains reported below all come from one sample, sequenced in a study of T cell responses to AZD1222 COVID-19 vaccine. Sequencing was performed with immunoSEQ multiplex PCR; in TCRdb, only in-frame clones are kept and a portion is missing. The sample has 100,000 to 150,000 clones, approximately 91% seen once. Here the sequenced sample was peripheral blood, taken 28 days after the second AZD1222 dose. All receptors derive from an adult who received the AZD1222 COVID-19 vaccine.

The table lists this clone with a count of one. The rearrangement uses TRBV2 and TRBJ1-2; possibly TRBD1 for D (5 bases). Per the germline V gene, CDR1 is SNHLY and CDR2 is FYNNEI. Trimming cost V 3 bases and J 4 bases, with 12 bases left between them. The length of the CDR3 is 14 residues. The CDR3, as DNA: TGTGCCAGCAGTGACAGACAGCCAGTCTATGGCTACACCTTC. Protein sequence: CASSDRQPVYGYTF. Full variable domain (remainder filled in from reference TRBV2 and TRBJ1-2): EPEVTQTPSHQVTQMGQEVILRCVPISNHLYFYWYRQILGQKVEFLVSFYNNEISEKSEIFDDQFSVERPDGSNFTLKIRSTKLEDSAMYFCASSDRQPVYGYTFGSGTRLTVV.

This clone has a single count. The rearrangement uses TRBV10-3 and TRBJ1-1, with D maybe TRBD1 (6 bases). Looked up from germline, CDR1 is ENHRY and CDR2 is SYGVKD. V dropped 3 bases and J dropped 4 bases, with 12 bases sitting between them. The CDR3 is made up of 14 amino acids. CDR3 loop: CAISDYDRSTEAFF. The CDR3 region has the DNA TGTGCCATCAGTGATTACGACAGGTCCACTGAAGCTTTCTTT.

The J gene is TRBJ2-1, the V gene TRBV19, with 11 bases lining up with TRBD2. The J segment lost 4 bases and the V segment lost 5 bases, leaving 4 bases of the junction unmatched. The CDR3 consists of 15 residues. Germline CDR1 LNHDA, CDR2 SQIVND (reference sequence). CDR3 nucleotides: TGTGCCAGTAGTTCGGGACTAGCGGTTTACAATGAGCAGTTCTTC. Its translation: CASSSGLAVYNEQFF.

The table lists this clone with a count of one. The genes are TRBV7-3 and TRBJ2-1; 9 bases match TRBD2. Germline V gives CDR1 SGHTA, CDR2 FQGTGA. The CDR3 extends over 15 amino acids. V was clipped by 5 bases and J by 4 bases; unmatched bases: 6. The CDR3 DNA reads as TGTGCCAGCAGCGAAGGACTAGCGCGATACAATGAGCAGTTCTTC. Its translation: CASSEGLARYNEQFF. The whole variable domain, filled in from reference TRBV7-3 and TRBJ2-1, reads GAGVSQTPSNKVTEKGKYVELRCDPISGHTALYWYRQSLGQGPEFLIYFQGTGAADDSGLPNDRFFAVRPEGSVSTLKIQRTERGDSAVYLCASSEGLARYNEQFFGPGTRLTVL.

The gene calls are TRBV7-9 and TRBJ2-3, with 14 bases matching TRBD2. Germline values: CDR1 SEHNR, CDR2 FQNEAQ (reference sequence). The CDR3 contains 16 residues. Trimming at V came to 7 bases and at J to 6 bases, leaving 9 bases not matched to a gene. The CDR3 DNA follows: TGTGCCAGCACCGTGGGACTAGCGGGAGATATCGATACGCAGTATTTT. It encodes CASTVGLAGDIDTQYF.

This sequence joins TRBV5-5 and TRBJ2-7, with D maybe TRBD1 (5 bases). CDR1 and CDR2 from the germline V gene are SGHKS and YYEKEE (reference sequence). Between the trimmed V and J ends, which lost 4 bases and 0 bases, there was a span of 17 bases. CDR3 length equals 16 residues. The CDR3 spells CASSPGTGPSSYEQYF. The CDR3 bases are TGTGCCAGCAGCCCAGGAACAGGCCCAAGCTCCTACGAGCAGTACTTC.

CDR3 residues: CASSIRGDSPLHF. DNA for the CDR3: TGTGCCAGTAGTATTAGGGGTGATTCACCCCTCCACTTT. The rearrangement uses TRBV19 and TRBJ1-6; D may be TRBD1 (5 bases). This CDR3 comprises 13 residues. With 3 bases removed from V and 8 bases from J, the gap between germline ends came to 8 bases. Germline assignment: CDR1 LNHDA and CDR2 SQIVND (reference sequence).

This clone was counted a few times. The V gene is TRBV18, the J gene TRBJ1-1, with D possibly being TRBD1 (5 bases). The length of the CDR3 is 16 residues. Trimming removed 2 bases at V and 0 bases at J, with 13 bases between. CDR1 and CDR2 (germline): KGHSH, LQKENI. The chain's CDR3 is CASSPVGGSLNTEAFF. The CDR3 bases are TGTGCCAGCTCACCAGTGGGGGGGTCTTTGAACACTGAAGCTTTCTTT.

This chain joins TRBV6-5 and TRBJ1-1; tentative D call: TRBD1 (5 bases). The V gene's germline CDR1 is MNHEY and CDR2 SVGAGI. The CDR3 sequence is 15 residues long. Between the trimmed V and J ends, which lost 2 bases and 1 base, there was a span of 11 bases. CDR3 in DNA: TGTGCCAGCAGTTACCAAGGGGCCGCGAACACTGAAGCTTTCTTT. This translates into CASSYQGAANTEAFF.

The chain has TRBV3-1 (or the pseudogene TRBV3-2) and TRBJ1-3; 8 bases fit TRBD1. The length of the CDR3 is 15 residues. Per the germline V gene, CDR1 is LGHDT and CDR2 is YNNKEL (reference sequence). J lost 4 bases, V lost 3 bases, and 5 bases had no gene match. CDR3 in amino acids: CASSQWTGLGNTIYF. CDR3 DNA: TGTGCCAGCAGCCAGTGGACAGGGTTGGGAAACACCATATATTTT.

The chain carries TRBV7-3 and TRBJ2-3; D is uncertain. The length of the CDR3 is 15 residues. Germline assignment: CDR1 SGHTA and CDR2 FQGTGA. V lost 5 bases and J lost 2, with 14 bases in between. CDR3 sequence (DNA): TGTGCCAGCAGCCCGAACCCAGATCTCACAGATACGCAGTATTTT. Protein: CASSPNPDLTDTQYF. Full variable domain (remainder filled in from reference TRBV7-3 and TRBJ2-3): GAGVSQTPSNKVTEKGKYVELRCDPISGHTALYWYRQSLGQGPEFLIYFQGTGAADDSGLPNDRFFAVRPEGSVSTLKIQRTERGDSAVYLCASSPNPDLTDTQYFGPGTRLTVL.

The chain has TRBV5-6 and TRBJ1-2; D remains unclear. This CDR3 is built from 13 residues. CDR1 and CDR2 from the germline V gene are SGHDT and YYEEEE. Trimming took 4 bases from V and 6 from J, leaving 13 bases between them. The CDR3 nucleotides read TGTGCCAGCAGCCTTATCATGGGCGATGGCTACACCTTC. Its protein is CASSLIMGDGYTF.

V gene TRBV2 combines with J gene TRBJ2-7; 12 bases agree with TRBD2. The CDR3 has 14 residues. Germline V CDR1 and CDR2: SNHLY, FYNNEI. V dropped 6 bases and J dropped 5; count of bases not matched to a gene: 5. CDR3 DNA sequence: TGTGCCAGCAGGGGGACTAGCGGGCTCCACGAGCAGTACTTC. Translated, it gives CASRGTSGLHEQYF.

This chain links TRBV5-5 with TRBJ1-3; tentative D call: TRBD1 (5 bases). The V and J ends lost 4 bases and 4 bases respectively, with 15 bases between them. CDR3 length equals 15 residues. Per germline, CDR1 SGHKS and CDR2 YYEKEE (reference sequence). As DNA, the CDR3 is TGTGCCAGCAGCCGACAGTGGGTCGTGGGAAACACCATATATTTT. Translated, it gives CASSRQWVVGNTIYF.

The rearrangement joins TRBV18 to TRBJ2-5; D could derive from TRBD1 or TRBD2 (7 bases each). V lost 2 bases and J 2 bases, leaving 24 bases between the germline ends. The CDR3 has 19 amino acids. Looked up from germline, CDR1 is KGHSH and CDR2 is LQKENI. This CDR3 reads CASSPKPTQGRGLQETQYF. The DNA of the CDR3 is TGTGCCAGCTCACCAAAACCTACACAGGGGAGGGGCCTACAAGAGACCCAGTACTTC.

The chain couples TRBV2 to TRBJ2-2; D call uncertain. CDR3 length: 11 residues. The germline V gene has CDR1 SNHLY and CDR2 FYNNEI. V lost 3 bases, J lost 4 bases, and 0 bases lay in between. The DNA of the CDR3 is TGTGCCAGCAGTGACACCGGGGAGCTGTTTTTT. It yields the protein CASSDTGELFF.

This chain uses TRBV9 with TRBJ1-2, with D unresolved. This CDR3 region has 12 residues. Between the trimmed V and J ends, which lost 4 bases and 11 bases, there was a span of 15 bases. Germline CDR1 is SGDLS and CDR2 is YYNGEE. CDR3 loop: CASSPRSREYTF. CDR3 DNA: TGTGCCAGCAGCCCCCGATCACGGGAGTACACCTTC.